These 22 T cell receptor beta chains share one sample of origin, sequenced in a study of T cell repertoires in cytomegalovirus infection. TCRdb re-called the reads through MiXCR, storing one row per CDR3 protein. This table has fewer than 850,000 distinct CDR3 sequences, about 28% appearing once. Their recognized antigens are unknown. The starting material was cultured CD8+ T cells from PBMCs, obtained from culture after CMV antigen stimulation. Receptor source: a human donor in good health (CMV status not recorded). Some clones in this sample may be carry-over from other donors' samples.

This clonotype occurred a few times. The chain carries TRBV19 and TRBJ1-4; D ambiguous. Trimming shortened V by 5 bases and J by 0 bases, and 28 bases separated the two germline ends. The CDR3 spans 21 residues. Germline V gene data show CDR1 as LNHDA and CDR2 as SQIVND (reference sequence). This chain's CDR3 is CASSLGEVKGRQKATNEKLFF. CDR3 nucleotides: TGTGCCAGTAGTCTTGGGGAGGTGAAGGGCAGACAAAAAGCAACTAATGAAAAACTGTTTTTT.

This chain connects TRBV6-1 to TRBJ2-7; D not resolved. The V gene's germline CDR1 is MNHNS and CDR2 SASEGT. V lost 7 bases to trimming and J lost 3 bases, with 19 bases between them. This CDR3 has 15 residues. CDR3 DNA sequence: TGTGCCAGCACCCTGGACCTCTCAACATACTACGAGCAGTACTTC. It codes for CASTLDLSTYYEQYF.

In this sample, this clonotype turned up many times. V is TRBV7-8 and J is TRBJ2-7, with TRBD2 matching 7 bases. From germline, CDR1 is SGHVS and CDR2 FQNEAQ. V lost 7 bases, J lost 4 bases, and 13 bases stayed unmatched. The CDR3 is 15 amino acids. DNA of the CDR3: TGTGCCAGCACCAACAAGCCCAGCGGGGAATACGAGCAGTACGTC. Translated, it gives CASTNKPSGEYEQYV.

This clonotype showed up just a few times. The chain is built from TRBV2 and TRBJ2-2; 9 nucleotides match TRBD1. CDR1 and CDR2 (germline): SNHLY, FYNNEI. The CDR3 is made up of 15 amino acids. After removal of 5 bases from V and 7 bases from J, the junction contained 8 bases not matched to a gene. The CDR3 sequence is CASSPTDRGVGELFF. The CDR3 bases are TGTGCCAGCAGTCCTACGGACAGGGGTGTCGGGGAGCTGTTTTTT.

As DNA, the CDR3 is TGTGCCAGCAGTCCCCAGACAGGGGATAAAAATCAGCCCCAGCATTTT. Translated: CASSPQTGDKNQPQHF. The chain couples TRBV27 to TRBJ1-5, with TRBD1 identical over 8 bases. V gave up 5 bases and J gave up 4 bases; unmatched junction bases: 10. This CDR3 contains 16 residues. Germline CDR1 MNHEY, CDR2 SMNVEV (reference sequence).

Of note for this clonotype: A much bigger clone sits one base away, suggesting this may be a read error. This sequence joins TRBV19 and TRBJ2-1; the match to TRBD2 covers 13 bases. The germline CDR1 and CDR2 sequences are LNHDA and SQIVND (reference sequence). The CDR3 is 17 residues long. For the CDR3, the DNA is TGTGCCAGTAGTTCTCGGACTAGCGGGAGCTCCTGCAATGAGCAGTTCTTC. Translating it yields CASSSRTSGSSCNEQFF.

CDR3 residues: CASSDRRTNYGYTF. The DNA of the CDR3 is TGTGCCAGCTCCGACAGGCGCACTAACTATGGCTACACCTTC. The rearrangement joins TRBV18 to TRBJ1-2, with D possibly being TRBD1 (6 bases). The CDR3 consists of 14 residues. V dropped 6 bases and J dropped 0 bases, with 11 bases sitting between them. The germline CDR1 and CDR2 sequences are KGHSH and LQKENI.

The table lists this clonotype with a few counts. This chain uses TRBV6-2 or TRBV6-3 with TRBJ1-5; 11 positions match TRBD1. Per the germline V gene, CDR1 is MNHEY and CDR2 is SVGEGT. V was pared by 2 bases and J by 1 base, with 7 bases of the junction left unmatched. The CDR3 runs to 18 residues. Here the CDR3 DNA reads TGTGCCAGCAGTTACGAACCCCGGACAGGGGGCAGCAATCAGCCCCAGCATTTT. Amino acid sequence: CASSYEPRTGGSNQPQHF.

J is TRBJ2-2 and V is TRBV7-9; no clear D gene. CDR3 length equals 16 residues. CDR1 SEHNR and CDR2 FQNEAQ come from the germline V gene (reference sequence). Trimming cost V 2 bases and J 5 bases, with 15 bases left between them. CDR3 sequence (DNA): TGTGCCAGCAGCTTATGGGGTAGTGACGGGACCGGGGAGCTGTTTTTT. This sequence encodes CASSLWGSDGTGELFF. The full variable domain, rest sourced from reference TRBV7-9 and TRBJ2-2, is DTGVSQNPRHKITKRGQNVTFRCDPISEHNRLYWYRQTLGQGPEFLTYFQNEAQLEKSRLLSDRFSAERPKGSFSTLEIQRTEQGDSAMYLCASSLWGSDGTGELFFGEGSRLTVL.

CDR3 sequence reads: CASSLAGPEGYTF. The CDR3, as DNA: TGTGCCAGCAGCCTTGCAGGCCCCGAGGGCTACACCTTC. The V gene is TRBV7-9, the J gene TRBJ1-2; D call uncertain. Germline CDR1 is SEHNR and CDR2 is FQNEAQ (reference sequence). Trimming shortened V by 5 bases and J by 8 bases, and 15 bases separated the two germline ends. CDR3 length equals 13 residues.

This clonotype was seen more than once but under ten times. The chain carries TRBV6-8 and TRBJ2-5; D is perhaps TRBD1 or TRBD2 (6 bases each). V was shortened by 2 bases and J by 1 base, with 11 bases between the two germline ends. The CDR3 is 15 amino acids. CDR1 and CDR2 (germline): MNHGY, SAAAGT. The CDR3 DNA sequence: TGTGCCAGCAGTTACAAAGGGGGGCGCCAAGAGACCCAGTACTTC. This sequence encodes CASSYKGGRQETQYF.

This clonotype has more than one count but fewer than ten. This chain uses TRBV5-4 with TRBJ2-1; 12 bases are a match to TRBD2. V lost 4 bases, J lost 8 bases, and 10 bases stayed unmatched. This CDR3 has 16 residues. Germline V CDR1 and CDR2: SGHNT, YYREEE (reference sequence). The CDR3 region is CASSNGLAGPHDEQFF. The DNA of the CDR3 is TGTGCCAGCAGCAACGGACTAGCGGGGCCCCACGATGAGCAGTTCTTC.

The CDR3 region is CASSLDGGATGELFF. CDR3 nucleotide sequence: TGTGCCAGCAGCTTAGACGGGGGCGCGACCGGGGAGCTGTTTTTT. This chain connects TRBV7-8 to TRBJ2-2, with D perhaps assigned TRBD1 or TRBD2 (6 bases each). V gave up 1 base and J gave up 5 bases, with 11 bases separating them. The germline gives CDR1 SGHVS, CDR2 FQNEAQ. This CDR3 spans 15 amino acids.

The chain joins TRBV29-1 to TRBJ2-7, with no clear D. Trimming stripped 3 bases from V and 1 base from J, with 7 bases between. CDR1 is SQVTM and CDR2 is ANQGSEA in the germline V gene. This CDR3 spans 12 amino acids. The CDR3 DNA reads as TGCAGCGTTGAGGATGGGTCCTACGAGCAGTACTTC. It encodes CSVEDGSYEQYF.

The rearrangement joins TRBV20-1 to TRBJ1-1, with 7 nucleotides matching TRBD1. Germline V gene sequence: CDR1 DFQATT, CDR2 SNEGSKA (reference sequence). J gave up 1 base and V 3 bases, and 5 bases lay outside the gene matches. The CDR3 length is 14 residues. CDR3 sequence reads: CSASYRGGNTEAFF. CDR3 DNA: TGCAGTGCTAGCTACAGGGGTGGGAACACTGAAGCTTTCTTT.

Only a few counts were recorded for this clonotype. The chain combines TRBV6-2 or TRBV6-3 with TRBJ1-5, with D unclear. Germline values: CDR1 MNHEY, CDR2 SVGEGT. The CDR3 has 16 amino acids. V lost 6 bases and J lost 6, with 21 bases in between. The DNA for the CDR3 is TGTGCCAGCAGCCCCGCAAGGATGCGTTATAGTCAGCCCCAGCATTTT. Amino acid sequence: CASSPARMRYSQPQHF.

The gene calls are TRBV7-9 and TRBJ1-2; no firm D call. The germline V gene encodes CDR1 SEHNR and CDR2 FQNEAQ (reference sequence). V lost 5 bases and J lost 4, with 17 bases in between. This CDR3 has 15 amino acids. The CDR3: CASSLEEVRTYGYTF. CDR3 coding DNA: TGTGCCAGCAGCCTAGAAGAAGTCAGGACCTATGGCTACACCTTC.

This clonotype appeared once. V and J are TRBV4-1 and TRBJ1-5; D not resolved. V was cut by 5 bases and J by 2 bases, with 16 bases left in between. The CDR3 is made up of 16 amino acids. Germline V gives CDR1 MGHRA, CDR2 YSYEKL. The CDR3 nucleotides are TGCGCCAGCAGCATGCTGGGAGACACAGGCAATCAGCCCCAGCATTTT. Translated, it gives CASSMLGDTGNQPQHF.

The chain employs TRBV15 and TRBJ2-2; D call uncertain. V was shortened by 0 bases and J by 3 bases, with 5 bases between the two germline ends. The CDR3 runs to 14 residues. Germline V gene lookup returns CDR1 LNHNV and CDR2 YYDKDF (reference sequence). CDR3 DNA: TGTGCCACCAGCAGAGATAGGGACACCGGGGAGCTGTTTTTT. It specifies CATSRDRDTGELFF.

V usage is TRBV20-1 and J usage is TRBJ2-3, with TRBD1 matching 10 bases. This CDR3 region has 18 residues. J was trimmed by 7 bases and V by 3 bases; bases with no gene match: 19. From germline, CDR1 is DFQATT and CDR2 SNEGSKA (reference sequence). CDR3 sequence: CSASASPRDRGARNTQYF. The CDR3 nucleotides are TGCAGTGCTAGTGCCTCACCCCGGGACAGGGGCGCCCGGAATACGCAGTATTTT.

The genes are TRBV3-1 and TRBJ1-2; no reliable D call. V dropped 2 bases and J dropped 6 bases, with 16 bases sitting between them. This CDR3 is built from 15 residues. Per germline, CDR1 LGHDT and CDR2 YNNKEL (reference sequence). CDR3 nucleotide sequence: TGTGCCAGCAGCCAAAATTCGGCAGGCGGTGATGGCTACACCTTC. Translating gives CASSQNSAGGDGYTF.

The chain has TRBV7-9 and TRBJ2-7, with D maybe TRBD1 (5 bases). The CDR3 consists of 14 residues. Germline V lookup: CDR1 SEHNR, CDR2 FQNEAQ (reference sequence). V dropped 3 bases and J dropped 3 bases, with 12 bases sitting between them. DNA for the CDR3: TGTGCCAGCAGCTTGAGACAGAAGGGCTACGAGCAGTACGTC. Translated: CASSLRQKGYEQYV.